This T cell receptor beta chain was recorded in a study of Graves' ophthalmopathy and Graves' hyperthyroidism. Broader study findings: A majority of expanded thyroid clonotypes exceeding 0.001 frequency were likewise present in blood. Ophthalmopathy progression was predicted with 55% to 71% sensitivity and roughly 79% specificity.

This clonotype turned up a few times. Its matching antigen is unknown. Amplification of TCR beta CDR3 regions used RNA transcripts. HTBI primers were employed in first-round RT-PCR, then a second-round multiplex PCR followed. TCRdb re-called the multiplex PCR reads through MiXCR, storing one row per CDR3 protein. Of about 740,000 distinct CDR3 sequences listed, roughly 41% were seen once; the top ten hold 40% to 45%. This CDR3 is 14 amino acids long. V was clipped by 2 bases and J by 6 bases; unmatched bases: 4. Germline assignment: CDR1 SGHTA and CDR2 FQGNSA. Exclusion criteria comprised other autoimmune diseases, uncontrolled infections, pregnancy or lactation in patients.

The TCR was taken from an adult man with Graves' ophthalmopathy. Material for sequencing was peripheral blood. The chain employs TRBV7-2 and TRBJ2-7, with 10 bases identical to TRBD1. This CDR3 is CASSLLWDRGEQYF. The CDR3 DNA follows: TGTGCCAGCAGCTTACTCTGGGACAGGGGCGAGCAGTACTTC.